This T cell receptor beta chain came from a study of blood T cell repertoires in COVID-19. At the level of the study: Samples came from the United States, Italy and Spain, spanning acute and convalescent COVID-19. Nucleic acid was either cDNA or gDNA, and it came from T cells, B-cell-depleted T cells, or PBMCs.

The CDR3 is made up of 13 amino acids. Trimming shortened V by 1 base and J by 5 bases, and 5 bases separated the two germline ends. Germline CDR1 SGHAT, CDR2 FQNNGV. In the study's own analysis: Amplification from reference gene primers served as the basis for estimated nucleated cell counts. Libraries were prepared by immunoSEQ multiplex PCR; TCRdb keeps only in-frame clonotypes and omits some of them. V and J calls and clone size come straight from that table; D and trimming were deduced from the DNA. The data hold 45,000 to 65,000 clones, with around 81% observed a single time. This sequence originates from a woman between 55 and 75 years old with acute or convalescent COVID-19. The source material was peripheral blood. V usage is TRBV11-2 and J usage is TRBJ2-2; possible D gene TRBD1, 5 bases. DNA of the CDR3: TGTGCCAGCAGCTTAGCAGGGACCGGGGAGCTGTTTTTT. It specifies CASSLAGTGELFF. Looking up the rest from reference TRBV11-2 and TRBJ2-2 gives the full variable domain: EAGVAQSPRYKIIEKRQSVAFWCNPISGHATLYWYQQILGQGPKLLIQFQNNGVVDDSQLPKDRFSAERLKGVDSTLKIQPAKLEDSAVYLCASSLAGTGELFFGEGSRLTVL.